The 14 T cell receptor beta chains below come from one sample, sequenced in a study of blood T cell repertoires in COVID-19. The assay was immunoSEQ multiplex PCR, and TCRdb's table has in-frame clones only and misses some. Of approximately 260,000 clones listed, approximately 83% were seen once; the top ten hold more than 9.5%. Source material: peripheral blood. These receptors were collected from a woman aged 70 to 79 with acute or convalescent COVID-19.

The chain links TRBV5-1 to TRBJ1-1; the match to TRBD1 covers 9 bases. Germline lookup yields CDR1 SGHRS and CDR2 YFSETQ. Trimming took 4 bases from V and 0 from J; bases not matched to a gene: 4. CDR3 length equals 15 residues. In DNA, the CDR3 is TGCGCCAGCAGCCCGGACAGGGGCCTGAACACTGAAGCTTTCTTT. Protein: CASSPDRGLNTEAFF.

V and J are TRBV5-1 and TRBJ2-7; 7 bases are a match to TRBD2. This CDR3 has 14 amino acids. Germline V gene lookup returns CDR1 SGHRS and CDR2 YFSETQ. Germline trimming cut 2 bases from V and 3 bases from J; bases unmatched to any gene: 5. CDR3 sequence reads: CASSFDRDYYEQYF. Written as DNA, the CDR3 is TGCGCCAGCAGCTTCGATCGGGACTACTACGAGCAGTACTTC. Complete variable domain (other parts from reference TRBV5-1 and TRBJ2-7): KAGVTQTPRYLIKTRGQQVTLSCSPISGHRSVSWYQQTPGQGLQFLFEYFSETQRNKGNFPGRFSGRQFSNSRSEMNVSTLELGDSALYLCASSFDRDYYEQYFGPGTRLTVT.

The rearrangement links TRBV7-8 to TRBJ2-3; 13 nucleotides agree with TRBD2. With V trimmed by 5 bases and J by 1 base, 6 bases remained unmatched. Germline V CDR1 and CDR2: SGHVS, FQNEAQ. The CDR3 loop spans 17 amino acids. The CDR3 sequence is CASSRAGTSGGTDTQYF. For the CDR3, the DNA is TGTGCCAGCAGCCGAGCCGGGACTAGCGGGGGCACAGATACGCAGTATTTT. Using reference TRBV7-8 and TRBJ2-3 for the parts outside the CDR3, the full variable domain is GAGVSQSPRYKVAKRGQDVALRCDPISGHVSLFWYQQALGQGPEFLTYFQNEAQLDKSGLPSDRFFAERPEGSVSTLKIQRTQQEDSAVYLCASSRAGTSGGTDTQYFGPGTRLTVL.

V usage is TRBV2 and J usage is TRBJ1-2; D is perhaps TRBD1 (5 bases). The CDR3 has 15 residues. CDR1 is SNHLY, CDR2 FYNNEI, per germline. V was shortened by 6 bases and J by 4 bases, with 18 bases between the two germline ends. The CDR3 loop is CASRNGGAAGYGYTF. CDR3 DNA: TGTGCCAGCAGGAACGGAGGGGCGGCGGGCTATGGCTACACCTTC.

The chain couples TRBV20-1 to TRBJ1-2; D is perhaps TRBD1 (6 bases). The CDR3 has 11 residues. Germline CDR1 is DFQATT and CDR2 is SNEGSKA (reference sequence). This CDR3 is CSLDRLYGYTF. DNA for the CDR3: TGCAGCCTCGACAGGCTCTATGGCTACACCTTC.

This clone was seen only once. The chain is built from TRBV19 and TRBJ2-2; the D gene is possibly TRBD1 (6 bases). The CDR3 loop spans 16 amino acids. The V gene's germline CDR1 is LNHDA and CDR2 SQIVND (reference sequence). Trimming stripped 9 bases from V and 1 base from J, with 18 bases between. CDR3 in DNA: TGTGCCAGCTGCTTAACGGGCAGGGGGAACACCGGGGAGCTGTTTTTT. Amino acid sequence: CASCLTGRGNTGELFF.

V gene TRBV7-2 combines with J gene TRBJ1-1; D is uncertain. The V end was cut by 1 base, the J end by 1 base, with 7 bases between. There are 14 residues in the CDR3. CDR1 and CDR2 from the germline V gene are SGHTA and FQGNSA. This chain's CDR3 is CASSLDGQNTEAFF. CDR3 in DNA: TGTGCCAGCAGCTTAGATGGCCAGAACACTGAAGCTTTCTTT.

The gene calls are TRBV10-3 and TRBJ2-3; the D gene is possibly TRBD2 (7 bases). Germline assignment: CDR1 ENHRY and CDR2 SYGVKD. V was trimmed by 0 bases and J by 2 bases, leaving 9 bases between them. This CDR3 comprises 15 residues. The CDR3 sequence is CAISESRGATDTQYF. CDR3 nucleotide sequence: TGTGCCATCAGTGAGTCTCGGGGGGCCACAGATACGCAGTATTTT.

This clone was seen many times. The chain uses TRBV7-9 and TRBJ1-5; the D is unclear. The CDR3 has 15 amino acids. CDR1 is SEHNR and CDR2 is FQNEAQ in the germline V gene (reference sequence). Trimming cost V 3 bases and J 9 bases, with 18 bases left between them. The CDR3 is CASSLLEVSEGPQHF. In DNA form, the CDR3 reads TGTGCCAGCAGCTTGCTTGAGGTGTCCGAGGGGCCCCAGCATTTT.

The chain employs TRBV5-4 and TRBJ1-2; TRBD1 might be the D (6 bases). This CDR3 region has 15 residues. Trimming shortened V by 4 bases and J by 8 bases, and 21 bases separated the two germline ends. Germline lookup yields CDR1 SGHNT and CDR2 YYREEE (reference sequence). Written as DNA, the CDR3 is TGTGCCAGCAGCATCGGGACAATTCTTCATCGAGGCTACACCTTC. Its translation: CASSIGTILHRGYTF.

J is TRBJ2-2 and V is TRBV5-4; D not certain. The CDR3 consists of 16 residues. V dropped 4 bases and J dropped 6 bases, with 19 bases sitting between them. The germline CDR1 and CDR2 sequences are SGHNT and YYREEE (reference sequence). The CDR3 loop is CASSPSYTGPAGELFF. The CDR3 DNA is TGTGCCAGCAGCCCCTCGTATACGGGTCCGGCCGGGGAGCTGTTTTTT.

The chain combines TRBV4-1 with TRBJ2-7; D unclear. Germline V CDR1 and CDR2: MGHRA, YSYEKL. The CDR3 is made up of 15 amino acids. V was shortened by 0 bases and J by 2 bases, with 11 bases between the two germline ends. In DNA form, the CDR3 reads TGCGCCAGCAGCCAAGAGGCAGTACCAACCTACGAGCAGTACTTC. As protein: CASSQEAVPTYEQYF.

This chain connects TRBV3-1 (or the pseudogene TRBV3-2) to TRBJ1-1; TRBD1 matches at 9 bases. This CDR3 comprises 15 residues. J lost 2 bases, V lost 4 bases, and 5 bases had no gene match. The germline V gene encodes CDR1 LGHDT and CDR2 YNNKEL (reference sequence). CDR3 DNA sequence: TGTGCCAGCAGCCGACGGACAGGGGTAAACACTGAAGCTTTCTTT. Amino acids: CASSRRTGVNTEAFF.

The genes are TRBV2 and TRBJ2-3, with 9 bases that match TRBD1. There are 16 residues in the CDR3. CDR1 and CDR2 (germline): SNHLY, FYNNEI. J gave up 2 bases and V 3 bases, and 6 bases lay outside the gene matches. The CDR3 coding sequence is TGTGCCAGCAGTGATGGGACAGGGCTTCCCACAGATACGCAGTATTTT. This encodes CASSDGTGLPTDTQYF.